This entry lists 29 T cell receptor beta chains sequenced from one sample in a study of shared clonotypes between healthy human individuals. Assay: immunoSEQ multiplex PCR; the TCRdb copy retains only in-frame clones and omits some. The sample carries around 700,000 clones, approximately 79% recorded once. Sequencing input: memory CD4+ T cells sorted from blood. Subset here: CD45RA-negative fraction. The receptors were sampled from a woman in her twenties or thirties in good health.

This clone came up a few times. V is TRBV21-1 and J is TRBJ2-1; the table's D call TRBD1 went unverified against the DNA. TRBV21-1 is annotated as a pseudogene. The CDR3 has 12 amino acids. This chain's CDR3 is CASSSARGQQFF. CDR3 DNA: TGTGCCAGCAGCTCCGCCAGGGGGCAGCAGTTCTTC.

The table lists this clone with a count of one. V and J are TRBV5-4 and TRBJ2-5; D could derive from TRBD1 or TRBD2 (5 bases each). Trimming removed 2 bases from V and 5 bases from J, with 10 bases in between. This CDR3 is built from 13 residues. Per the germline V gene, CDR1 is SGHNT and CDR2 is YYREEE (reference sequence). As DNA, the CDR3 is TGTGCCAGCAGCTTTGAGGGGTGGGAGACCCAGTACTTC. Encoded protein: CASSFEGWETQYF.

This clone was observed a handful of times. The chain joins TRBV10-3 to TRBJ1-1, with D possibly being TRBD1 (5 bases). Trimming took off 4 bases at V and 1 base at J, with 10 bases between the two ends. CDR3 length: 14 amino acids. The germline CDR1 and CDR2 sequences are ENHRY and SYGVKD. CDR3 sequence (DNA): TGTGCCATCAGTGGGGGCAGAGGGAACACTGAAGCTTTCTTT. Translated, it gives CAISGGRGNTEAFF.

The chain couples TRBV11-3 to TRBJ2-1, with D maybe TRBD2 (5 bases). The CDR3 has 13 residues. Germline CDR1 reads SGHNT; CDR2 reads YENEEA. V shed 5 bases and J shed 0 bases, with 5 bases lying between them. The CDR3 region has the DNA TGTGCCAGCAGCCGGGGCTCCTACAATGAGCAGTTCTTC. Its protein is CASSRGSYNEQFF. Looking up the rest from reference TRBV11-3 and TRBJ2-1 gives the full variable domain: EAGVVQSPRYKIIEKKQPVAFWCNPISGHNTLYWYLQNLGQGPELLIRYENEEAVDDSQLPKDRFSAERLKGVDSTLKIQPAELGDSAVYLCASSRGSYNEQFFGPGTRLTVL.

This sequence joins TRBV18 and TRBJ1-5; D may be TRBD1 (5 bases). CDR1 KGHSH and CDR2 LQKENI come from the germline V gene. The length of the CDR3 is 14 residues. The V gene lost 6 bases and the J gene lost 8 bases, with 17 bases spanning the gap. The CDR3, as DNA: TGTGCCAGCTCGGCCTTAGGGGTTGGGGAGCCCCAGCATTTT. Encoded protein: CASSALGVGEPQHF.

This CDR3 is CASSQFKTGSYEQYF. The CDR3 nucleotides read TGTGCCAGCAGCCAATTCAAGACAGGCTCCTACGAGCAGTACTTC. This sequence joins TRBV7-9 and TRBJ2-7; tentatively, D is TRBD1 (6 bases). The germline V gene encodes CDR1 SEHNR and CDR2 FQNEAQ (reference sequence). V was trimmed by 5 bases and J by 0 bases, leaving 14 bases between them. The CDR3 extends over 15 amino acids. The full variable domain, with the rest looked up from reference TRBV7-9 and TRBJ2-7, is DTGVSQNPRHKITKRGQNVTFRCDPISEHNRLYWYRQTLGQGPEFLTYFQNEAQLEKSRLLSDRFSAERPKGSFSTLEIQRTEQGDSAMYLCASSQFKTGSYEQYFGPGTRLTVT.

The rearrangement uses TRBV7-6 and TRBJ2-6; 13 bases are shared with TRBD2. Looked up from germline, CDR1 is SGHVS and CDR2 is FNYEAQ. Trimming took 5 bases from V and 2 from J; bases not matched to a gene: 9. The CDR3 totals 19 residues. CDR3 nucleotides: TGTGCCAGCAGCCGCAGACTAGCGGGAGGCGAGGCTGGGGCCAACGTCCTGACTTTC. It translates to CASSRRLAGGEAGANVLTF.

The rearrangement uses TRBV18 and TRBJ1-4; 7 bases line up with TRBD1. Trimming cost V 3 bases and J 3 bases; bases outside gene matches: 4. The CDR3 runs 15 residues. Germline CDR1 KGHSH, CDR2 LQKENI. The CDR3: CASSPDRVANEKLFF. CDR3 coding DNA: TGTGCCAGCTCACCTGACAGGGTGGCTAATGAAAAACTGTTTTTT.

The chain has TRBV1 and TRBJ1-2; the table's D gene call, TRBD1, was not cross checked with the DNA. TRBV1 represents a pseudogene. The CDR3 has 13 residues. The chain's CDR3 is CTSSQGTGDGYTF. The CDR3 DNA reads as TGCACCAGCAGCCAAGGGACAGGGGATGGCTACACCTTC.

The J gene is TRBJ2-7, the V gene TRBV11-2; D may be TRBD2 (6 bases). Per germline, CDR1 SGHAT and CDR2 FQNNGV. The CDR3 runs 13 residues. V was clipped by 1 base and J by 4 bases, with 8 bases between them. The DNA of the CDR3 is TGTGCCAGCAGCTTAGGGGCGGGGTACGAGCAGTACTTC. Translated: CASSLGAGYEQYF.

This clone has only a few counts. The gene calls are TRBV28 and TRBJ2-5; weak D call: TRBD1 (7 bases). Germline V lookup: CDR1 MDHEN, CDR2 SYDVKM. V dropped 8 bases and J dropped 1 base, with 17 bases sitting between them. The CDR3 spans 15 residues. The CDR3 spells CASAPGTAGQETQYF. The CDR3 region has the DNA TGTGCCAGCGCCCCCGGGACAGCGGGCCAAGAGACCCAGTACTTC.

The chain uses TRBV19 and TRBJ1-2, with 10 bases matching TRBD1. CDR1 is LNHDA, CDR2 SQIVND, per germline (reference sequence). V lost 11 bases, J lost 5 bases, and 17 bases stayed unmatched. The CDR3 length is 16 residues. This chain's CDR3 is CASKPRQGARGYGYTF. CDR3 nucleotide sequence: TGTGCCTCCAAACCCCGACAGGGGGCGAGGGGTTATGGCTACACCTTC.

The chain couples TRBV5-1 to TRBJ1-2, with D maybe TRBD1 (6 bases). Trimming took 4 bases from V and 2 from J, leaving 12 bases between them. The length of the CDR3 is 14 residues. The V gene's germline CDR1 is SGHRS and CDR2 YFSETQ. The CDR3 nucleotides are TGCGCCAGCAGCGCGGCGGACAGAAACTATGGCTACACCTTC. Its translation is CASSAADRNYGYTF. The whole variable domain, remainder taken from reference TRBV5-1 and TRBJ1-2, is KAGVTQTPRYLIKTRGQQVTLSCSPISGHRSVSWYQQTPGQGLQFLFEYFSETQRNKGNFPGRFSGRQFSNSRSEMNVSTLELGDSALYLCASSAADRNYGYTFGSGTRLTVV.

The rearrangement joins TRBV4-1 to TRBJ2-3; D not certain. This CDR3 region has 18 residues. Germline V CDR1 and CDR2: MGHRA, YSYEKL. The V end was cut by 3 bases, the J end by 0 bases, with 19 bases between. CDR3 sequence (DNA): TGCGCCAGCAGCCAGTCGGCCTTGAGGACGGCTAGCACAGATACGCAGTATTTT. Its translation: CASSQSALRTASTDTQYF.

This chain joins TRBV6-1 and TRBJ1-3, with 8 positions matching TRBD1. With 8 bases clipped from V and 4 bases from J, the junction kept 10 bases outside the gene matches. CDR1 and CDR2 from the germline V gene are MNHNS and SASEGT. This CDR3 is built from 15 residues. CDR3 nucleotides: TGTGCCAGCGGGGGACAGGCCCCAGGGGGAAACACCATATATTTT. It is translated as CASGGQAPGGNTIYF.

This clone has only a few counts. This chain uses TRBV18 with TRBJ2-5, with TRBD1 matching 7 bases. V was pared by 5 bases and J by 3 bases, with 3 bases of the junction left unmatched. This CDR3 is 13 amino acids long. CDR1 and CDR2 from the germline V gene are KGHSH and LQKENI. The CDR3 loop is CASSTGTEETQYF. The CDR3 bases are TGTGCCAGCTCAACCGGGACAGAAGAGACCCAGTACTTC.

About this clone: The sample carries other DNA sequences with the same CDR3. The rearrangement uses TRBV7-9 and TRBJ1-1; 10 nucleotides agree with TRBD1. CDR1 is SEHNR, CDR2 FQNEAQ, per germline (reference sequence). The CDR3 totals 15 residues. With 5 bases clipped from V and 2 bases from J, the junction kept 5 bases outside the gene matches. The chain's CDR3 is CASSGRDRGNTEAFF. Here the CDR3 DNA reads TGTGCCAGCAGCGGCCGGGACAGGGGAAACACTGAAGCTTTCTTT.

This rearrangement joins TRBV11-1 to TRBJ2-6; D is uncertain. The germline gives CDR1 SGHAT, CDR2 FQDESV (reference sequence). The length of the CDR3 is 17 residues. V lost 3 bases to trimming and J lost 0 bases, with 12 bases between them. The CDR3 reads CASSFSSGGSGANVLTF. The CDR3, as DNA: TGTGCCAGCAGCTTCTCTTCCGGCGGCTCTGGGGCCAACGTCCTGACTTTC.

As regards this clone: The sample holds other DNA sequences that translate to the same CDR3. The chain joins TRBV7-9 to TRBJ1-5, with TRBD1 as a possible D gene (5 bases). The ends were cut back, 5 bases at V and 1 base at J, with 12 bases in the middle. The CDR3 spans 15 residues. Germline V gene lookup returns CDR1 SEHNR and CDR2 FQNEAQ (reference sequence). CDR3 region: CASSPQGGSNQPQHF. CDR3 DNA sequence: TGTGCCAGCAGCCCCCAGGGAGGCAGCAATCAGCCCCAGCATTTT. The full variable domain, with the rest looked up from reference TRBV7-9 and TRBJ1-5, is DTGVSQNPRHKITKRGQNVTFRCDPISEHNRLYWYRQTLGQGPEFLTYFQNEAQLEKSRLLSDRFSAERPKGSFSTLEIQRTEQGDSAMYLCASSPQGGSNQPQHFGDGTRLSIL.

The chain carries TRBV28 and TRBJ2-2, with D tentatively TRBD1 (5 bases). CDR3 length equals 16 residues. The germline CDR1 and CDR2 sequences are MDHEN and SYDVKM. With 6 bases removed from V and 0 bases from J, the gap between germline ends came to 14 bases. The CDR3 DNA reads as TGTGCCAGCAGGTTAGGGGCATACGCGAACACCGGGGAGCTGTTTTTT. Its protein product is CASRLGAYANTGELFF.

The chain joins TRBV4-1 to TRBJ2-3, with D unclear. Germline CDR1 reads MGHRA; CDR2 reads YSYEKL. This CDR3 has 15 residues. Trimming took 3 bases from V and 6 from J, leaving 16 bases between them. The CDR3 is CASSQSKDRKDTQYF. DNA for the CDR3: TGCGCCAGCAGCCAGAGTAAGGACCGAAAGGATACGCAGTATTTT.

The chain is built from TRBV30 and TRBJ1-4, with D unresolved. Trimming pared 1 base from V and 8 bases from J, leaving 11 bases between. Germline V gives CDR1 GTSNPN, CDR2 SVGIG (reference sequence). The CDR3 runs 13 residues. CDR3 sequence (DNA): TGTGCCTGGAGTGACGCCGGCCGGGAAAAACTGTTTTTT. Residues: CAWSDAGREKLFF.

The V call is TRBV5-1, the J call TRBJ2-1, with 11 positions matching TRBD2. Germline lookup yields CDR1 SGHRS and CDR2 YFSETQ. The V and J ends lost 1 base and 9 bases, in that order; junction bases with no gene match: 3. This CDR3 comprises 14 residues. CDR3 region: CASSLTSGSGEQFF. CDR3 in DNA: TGCGCCAGCAGCTTGACTAGCGGGAGCGGTGAGCAGTTCTTC.

Notes on this clone: Distinct nucleotide sequences in the sample also encode this CDR3. The CDR3 bases are TGCGCCAGCAGTGGACTAGCGGGTCTTCAAGAGACCCAGTACTTC. Its translation: CASSGLAGLQETQYF. V and J are TRBV5-1 and TRBJ2-5, with 11 bases identical to TRBD2. J was trimmed by 2 bases and V by 5 bases; bases with no gene match: 5. The V gene's germline CDR1 is SGHRS and CDR2 YFSETQ. CDR3 length: 15 residues.

This clone was observed at least ten times. V usage is TRBV4-1 and J usage is TRBJ2-7; 7 bases map to TRBD2. V shed 2 bases, J shed 1 base, and the junction held 2 bases outside the gene matches. CDR1 is MGHRA and CDR2 is YSYEKL in the germline V gene. CDR3 length: 14 amino acids. Here the CDR3 DNA reads TGCGCCAGCAGCCAAAGGACTAGTTCCTACGAGCAGTACTTC. It is translated as CASSQRTSSYEQYF.

This clone came up a few times. Other DNA sequences in this specimen translate into the identical CDR3. The chain joins TRBV19 to TRBJ2-7; D is tentatively TRBD1 or TRBD2 (5 bases each). Germline V gives CDR1 LNHDA, CDR2 SQIVND (reference sequence). This CDR3 comprises 12 residues. V shed 1 base and J shed 5 bases, with 6 bases lying between them. The CDR3 DNA follows: TGTGCCAGTAGTATAGCGGGGCACGAGCAGTACTTC. Amino acids: CASSIAGHEQYF.

This clone was recorded only once. V gene TRBV5-1 combines with J gene TRBJ2-2; 8 bases map to TRBD2. The J segment lost 4 bases and the V segment lost 3 bases, leaving 8 bases of the junction unmatched. Looked up from germline, CDR1 is SGHRS and CDR2 is YFSETQ. This CDR3 comprises 16 residues. DNA of the CDR3: TGCGCCAGCAGCTCCCGGGTTAGCGGGATCACCGGGGAGCTGTTTTTT. Translation: CASSSRVSGITGELFF.

V usage is TRBV7-9 and J usage is TRBJ2-1; D gene uncertain. This CDR3 contains 14 residues. Trimming stripped 1 base from V and 7 bases from J, with 11 bases between. Germline values: CDR1 SEHNR, CDR2 FQNEAQ (reference sequence). The CDR3: CASSLVSNYNEQFF. The CDR3 region has the DNA TGTGCCAGCAGCTTAGTCTCGAACTATAATGAGCAGTTCTTC.

This clone was observed a few times. This sequence joins TRBV2 and TRBJ1-4; D is ambiguous. V dropped 6 bases and J dropped 2 bases, with 13 bases sitting between them. The CDR3 loop spans 15 amino acids. Germline V gene sequence: CDR1 SNHLY, CDR2 FYNNEI. The chain's CDR3 is CASSAERVTNEKLFF. Written as DNA, the CDR3 is TGTGCCAGCAGCGCGGAAAGGGTGACTAATGAAAAACTGTTTTTT.